This passage covers 10 T cell receptor beta chains from one sample sequenced in a study of control samples from healthy donors and cancer patients. The repertoire was sequenced with immunoSEQ multiplex PCR; TCRdb's copy has only in-frame clones and lacks some. This table holds fewer than 50,000 clones, around 90% found once. What was sequenced was PBMCs. Receptors were obtained from a man aged 25 to 40 with colorectal cancer.

This chain uses TRBV9 with TRBJ2-1; 11 bases are shared with TRBD2. CDR3 length equals 18 residues. V lost 0 bases and J lost 8; bases outside the gene matches: 13. From germline, CDR1 is SGDLS and CDR2 YYNGEE. The CDR3 spells CASSVETSGAPGNDEQFF. The CDR3 DNA reads as TGTGCCAGCAGCGTAGAGACTAGCGGGGCTCCCGGGAATGATGAGCAGTTCTTC.

The V call is TRBV19, the J call TRBJ2-1, with D possibly TRBD2 on 5 matching bases. Looked up from germline, CDR1 is LNHDA and CDR2 is SQIVND (reference sequence). The V gene lost 3 bases and the J gene lost 7 bases, with 13 bases spanning the gap. The CDR3 runs to 14 residues. The CDR3 coding sequence is TGTGCCAGTAGTATCGGGGAATCGGGGAATGAGCAGTTCTTC. This encodes CASSIGESGNEQFF.

The V gene is TRBV6-5, the J gene TRBJ2-3; TRBD1 might be the D (5 bases). The CDR3 sequence is 15 residues long. V lost 5 bases and J lost 0, with 12 bases in between. Looked up from germline, CDR1 is MNHEY and CDR2 is SVGAGI. As DNA, the CDR3 is TGTGCCAGCAGTCGCGACAGAGTTAGCACAGATACGCAGTATTTT. The encoded protein is CASSRDRVSTDTQYF.

The J gene is TRBJ1-5, the V gene TRBV2; 11 bases agree with TRBD1. The CDR3 spans 14 residues. The germline gives CDR1 SNHLY, CDR2 FYNNEI. V was pared by 6 bases and J by 7 bases, with 5 bases of the junction left unmatched. The CDR3 spells CASSGTGGSQPQHF. DNA for the CDR3: TGTGCCAGCAGCGGGACAGGGGGGTCCCAGCCCCAGCATTTT.

V usage is TRBV3-1 (or the pseudogene TRBV3-2) and J usage is TRBJ2-3; D uncertain. The CDR3 has 15 residues. Deletions cut 1 base from V and 3 bases from J, with 11 bases between. Germline CDR1 and CDR2: LGHDT and YNNKEL (reference sequence). The CDR3 protein is CASSQAPRRTDTQYF. CDR3 nucleotide sequence: TGTGCCAGCAGCCAAGCCCCCAGGCGGACAGATACGCAGTATTTT.

J is TRBJ2-7 and V is TRBV5-5; D ambiguous. The CDR3 has 15 amino acids. Germline-derived CDR1 and CDR2 are SGHKS and YYEKEE (reference sequence). Trimming left V 4 bases short and J 4 bases short, with 18 bases between. DNA of the CDR3: TGTGCCAGCAGCCCCGACTCGCATCCTAAATACGAGCAGTACGTC. Protein: CASSPDSHPKYEQYV.

The chain employs TRBV29-1 and TRBJ2-1, with 10 bases lining up with TRBD2. This CDR3 region has 15 residues. In germline, CDR1 is SQVTM, CDR2 ANQGSEA. V was clipped by 1 base and J by 7 bases; unmatched bases: 7. This CDR3 is CSVEVTSGTRNEQFF. CDR3 in DNA: TGCAGCGTTGAAGTTACTAGCGGGACGCGGAATGAGCAGTTCTTC.

This sequence joins TRBV27 and TRBJ1-1, with D hard to call. Trimming removed 2 bases from V and 0 bases from J, with 16 bases in between. The CDR3 covers 17 residues. The germline CDR1 and CDR2 sequences are MNHEY and SMNVEV (reference sequence). CDR3 DNA: TGTGCCAGCAGTTTAGGACCACGGACTGTTTTGAACACTGAAGCTTTCTTT. It translates to CASSLGPRTVLNTEAFF.

V is TRBV13 and J is TRBJ2-3; 10 positions match TRBD1. CDR3 length equals 17 residues. CDR1 is PRHDT, CDR2 FYEKMQ, per germline (reference sequence). After removal of 4 bases from V and 3 bases from J, the junction contained 10 bases not matched to a gene. CDR3 sequence (DNA): TGTGCCAGCAGCTCCATCGGGGACAGGGGAAAGACAGATACGCAGTATTTT. The encoded protein is CASSSIGDRGKTDTQYF.

This chain uses TRBV7-6 with TRBJ1-6, with unresolved D. There are 16 residues in the CDR3. Trimming removed 1 base from V and 8 bases from J, with 15 bases in between. Looked up from germline, CDR1 is SGHVS and CDR2 is FNYEAQ. CDR3 loop: CASSLGVGPKYSPLHF. The CDR3 coding sequence is TGTGCCAGCAGCTTAGGTGTCGGACCCAAGTATTCACCCCTCCACTTT.